The source of this T cell receptor (beta chain) is a study of blood T cell repertoires in COVID-19. As for the study in general: The cDNA or gDNA used as material had been derived from T cells, B-cell-depleted T cells, or PBMCs.

This clone was detected once. In the original analysis: Nucleated cell counts were estimated from reference gene primer amplification. Data came from immunoSEQ multiplex PCR; TCRdb stores just in-frame clones and leaves some out. Clonal size and the V and J genes are those of that table, whereas D and trimming came from the DNA. This table holds some 170,000 clones, approximately 88% found once. The CDR3 consists of 14 residues. Germline V gene lookup returns CDR1 LNHDA and CDR2 SQIVND (reference sequence). Trimming pared 5 bases from V and 3 bases from J, leaving 14 bases between. The source material was peripheral blood. The rearrangement joins TRBV19 to TRBJ2-7; D possibly corresponds to TRBD1 (6 bases). This receptor was taken from a woman between 45 and 60 years old with acute or convalescent COVID-19. This CDR3 is CASSGSGHFYEQYF. The CDR3 coding sequence is TGTGCCAGTAGTGGGTCGGGACACTTCTACGAGCAGTACTTC.